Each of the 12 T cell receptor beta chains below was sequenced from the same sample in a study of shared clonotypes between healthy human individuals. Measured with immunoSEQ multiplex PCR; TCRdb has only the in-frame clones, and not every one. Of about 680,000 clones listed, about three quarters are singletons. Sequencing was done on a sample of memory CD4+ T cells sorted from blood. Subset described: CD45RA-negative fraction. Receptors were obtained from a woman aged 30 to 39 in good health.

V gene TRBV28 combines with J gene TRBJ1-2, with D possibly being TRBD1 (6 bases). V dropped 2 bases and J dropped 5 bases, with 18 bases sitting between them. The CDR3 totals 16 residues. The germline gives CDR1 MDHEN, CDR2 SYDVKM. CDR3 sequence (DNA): TGTGCCAGCAGTTTAAGTGGGCAGGGGAAAGGGTATGGCTACACCTTC. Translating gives CASSLSGQGKGYGYTF.

Here the CDR3 DNA reads TGTGCCACCAGCAGAGAGCCTCGGGCGGAGTATCGGGGTCAGCCCCAGCATTTT. The encoded protein is CATSREPRAEYRGQPQHF. V usage is TRBV15 and J usage is TRBJ1-5; D uncertain. The CDR3 is 18 amino acids. V was clipped by 0 bases and J by 6 bases, with 21 bases between them. Germline V gene lookup returns CDR1 LNHNV and CDR2 YYDKDF (reference sequence).

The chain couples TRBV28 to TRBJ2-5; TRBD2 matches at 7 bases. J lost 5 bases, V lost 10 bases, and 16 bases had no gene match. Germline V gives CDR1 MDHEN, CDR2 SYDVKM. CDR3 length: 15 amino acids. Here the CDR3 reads CATQRGPQVKETQYF. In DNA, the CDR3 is TGTGCCACCCAGCGGGGCCCGCAGGTAAAGGAGACCCAGTACTTC.

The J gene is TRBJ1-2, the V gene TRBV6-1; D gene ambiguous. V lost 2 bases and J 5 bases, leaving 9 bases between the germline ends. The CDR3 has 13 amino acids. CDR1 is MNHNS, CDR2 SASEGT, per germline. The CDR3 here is CASSENLSYGYTF. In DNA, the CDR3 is TGTGCCAGCAGTGAAAATTTAAGTTATGGCTACACCTTC.

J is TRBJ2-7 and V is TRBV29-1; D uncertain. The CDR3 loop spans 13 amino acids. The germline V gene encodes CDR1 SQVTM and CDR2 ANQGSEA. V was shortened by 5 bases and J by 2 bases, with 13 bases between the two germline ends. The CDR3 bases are TGCAGCGTTCGCCCTATAAATACCTACGAGCAGTACTTC. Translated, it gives CSVRPINTYEQYF.

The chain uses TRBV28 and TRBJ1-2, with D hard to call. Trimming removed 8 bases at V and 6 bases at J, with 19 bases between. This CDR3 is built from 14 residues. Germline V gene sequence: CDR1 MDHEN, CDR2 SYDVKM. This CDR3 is CASLMREKGNGYTF. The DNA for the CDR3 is TGTGCCAGCCTCATGCGGGAGAAGGGCAATGGCTACACCTTC.

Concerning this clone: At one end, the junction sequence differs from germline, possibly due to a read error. The CDR3 protein is CATSRARQSKYGYTF. CDR3 bases: TGTGCCACCAGCAGAGCCCGACAGTCTAAGTATGGCTACACCTTC. This chain links TRBV15 with TRBJ1-2; D possibly corresponds to TRBD1 (5 bases). The CDR3 is made up of 15 amino acids. Germline V gene data show CDR1 as LNHNV and CDR2 as YYDKDF (reference sequence).

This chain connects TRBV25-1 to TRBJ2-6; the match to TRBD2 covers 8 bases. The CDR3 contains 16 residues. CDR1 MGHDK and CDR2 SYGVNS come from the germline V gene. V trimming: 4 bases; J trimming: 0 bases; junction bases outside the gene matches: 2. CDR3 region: CASSVLAGSGANVLTF. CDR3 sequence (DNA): TGTGCCAGCAGTGTTCTAGCGGGCTCTGGGGCCAACGTCCTGACTTTC.

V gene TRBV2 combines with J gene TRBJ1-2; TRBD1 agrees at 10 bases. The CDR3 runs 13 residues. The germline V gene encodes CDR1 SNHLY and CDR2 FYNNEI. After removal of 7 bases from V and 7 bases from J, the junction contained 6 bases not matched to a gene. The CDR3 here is CASIFWDRGGYTF. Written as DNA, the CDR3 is TGTGCCAGCATTTTTTGGGACAGGGGTGGCTACACCTTC.

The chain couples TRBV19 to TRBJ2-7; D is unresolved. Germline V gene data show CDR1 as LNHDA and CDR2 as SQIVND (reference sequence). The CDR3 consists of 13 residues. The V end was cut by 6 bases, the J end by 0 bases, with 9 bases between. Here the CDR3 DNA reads TGTGCCAGTAGCCCGCGTCCCTCCTACGAGCAGTACTTC. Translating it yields CASSPRPSYEQYF.

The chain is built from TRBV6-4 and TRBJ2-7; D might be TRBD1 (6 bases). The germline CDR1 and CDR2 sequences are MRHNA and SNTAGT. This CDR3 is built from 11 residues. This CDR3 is CGRRGYYEQYF. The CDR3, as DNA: TGTGGGCGAAGGGGGTACTACGAGCAGTACTTC.

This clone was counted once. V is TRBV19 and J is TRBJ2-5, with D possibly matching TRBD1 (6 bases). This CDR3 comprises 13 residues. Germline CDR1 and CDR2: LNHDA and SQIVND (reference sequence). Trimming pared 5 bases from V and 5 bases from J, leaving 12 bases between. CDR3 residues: CASSGGWVETQYF. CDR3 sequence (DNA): TGTGCCAGTAGTGGGGGCTGGGTGGAGACCCAGTACTTC.